This paragraph covers one TCR beta chain sequence. Clones were read by immunoSEQ multiplex PCR, and TCRdb kept only the in-frame ones, dropping some. This table holds about 230,000 clones, around nine tenths found once. The sample originates from a study of blood T cell repertoires in COVID-19. Germline values: CDR1 SGHVS, CDR2 FNYEAQ. The V gene end was trimmed by 5 bases and the J gene end by 5 bases; junction bases not matched to a gene: 11. The CDR3 loop spans 15 amino acids. The specimen sequenced was PBMCs or T cells enriched from blood (not recorded which). This chain connects TRBV7-6 to TRBJ2-7, with 8 nucleotides matching TRBD1. This clonotype was sampled from a man aged 30-40 years who had recovered from COVID-19. The CDR3 DNA reads as TGTGCCAGCAGCGAATCGGACAGGGTAGGCCACGAGCAGTACTTC. Translation gives CASSESDRVGHEQYF.